This entry features one T cell receptor (beta chain) sequence. Its antigen is not identified. This sample is part of a study of shared clonotypes between healthy human individuals. Study-wide background: CD4 naive cells filled three plates per donor, CD4 memory three, CD8 naive two and CD8 memory one.

The table came from immunoSEQ multiplex PCR; TCRdb's copy has only in-frame clones and leaves some out. The table includes around 2.5 million clones, 90% to 95% detected once. The CDR3 extends over 15 amino acids. The V gene end was trimmed by 2 bases and the J gene end by 4 bases; junction bases not matched to a gene: 6. The germline gives CDR1 MNHEY, CDR2 SVGAGI. Study-wide findings and caveats: Sampling included only blood; tissue repertoires likely differ.

This TCR derives from a man younger than 35 in good health. Some clones in this sample may be carry-over from other donors' samples. This chain connects TRBV6-5 to TRBJ1-2; TRBD1 aligns across 8 bases. The sequencing input was naive CD4+ T cells from PBMCs. The subset: CD45RA+ positively selected. This chain's CDR3 is CASSYREQGGYGYTF. CDR3 in DNA: TGTGCCAGCAGTTACAGGGAACAGGGGGGCTATGGCTACACCTTC.